The 5 T cell receptor beta chains below were found in one sample sequenced in a study of post-analysis software for immune sequencing data. Study-level points and caveats: Comparison of patients with controls showed 5 or 6 TRBV segments more frequent in patients, TRBV5-6, TRBV5-1 and TRBV20-1 among them.

No antigen is known for these receptors. The authors incorporated unique molecular identifiers into the TCR beta cDNA libraries. TCRdb passed the PCR reads through MiXCR, listing each CDR3 protein once. This repertoire shows 700,000 to 800,000 distinct CDR3 sequences, about 32% found once; its top ten account for about 0.5%. What was sequenced was blood. The origin of the receptors is a girl between 5 and 17 years old with multiple sclerosis.

This chain uses TRBV7-2 with TRBJ2-3; 11 nucleotides align to TRBD2. With V trimmed by 5 bases and J by 5 bases, 3 bases remained unmatched. The CDR3 spans 14 residues. Looked up from germline, CDR1 is SGHTA and CDR2 is FQGNSA. In DNA, the CDR3 is TGTGCCAGCAGCCAGGGACTAGCGGTAGATACGCAGTATTTT. Amino acids: CASSQGLAVDTQYF. The full variable domain, with the rest looked up from reference TRBV7-2 and TRBJ2-3, is GAGVSQSPSNKVTEKGKDVELRCDPISGHTALYWYRQSLGQGLEFLIYFQGNSAPDKSGLPSDRFSAERTGGSVSTLTIQRTQQEDSAVYLCASSQGLAVDTQYFGPGTRLTVL.

This clonotype was counted a few times. The chain joins TRBV12-3 or TRBV12-4 to TRBJ2-5, with 15 bases lining up with TRBD2. This CDR3 spans 18 amino acids. The V segment lost 6 bases and the J segment 5 bases; nucleotides outside the gene matches: 13. CDR3 sequence (DNA): TGTGCCAGCAGCCTCCCCCCGGGACTAGCGGGGGGACGGGAGACCCAGTACTTC. Its protein product is CASSLPPGLAGGRETQYF.

Details on this clonotype: The junction departs from germline at one end; a sequencing error may be responsible. This chain uses TRBV10-3 with TRBJ2-6; D might be TRBD1 or TRBD2, each matching 5 bases. The CDR3 extends over 17 amino acids. Looked up from germline, CDR1 is ENHRY and CDR2 is SYGVKD. CDR3 coding DNA: TGTGCCATCAGTGAGTCGATTGGGAGCTCTGGGGCCAACGTCCGGACTTTC. Residues: CAISESIGSSGANVRTF.

This clonotype has a handful of counts. The chain couples TRBV27 to TRBJ2-3; D is uncertain. Germline V gives CDR1 MNHEY, CDR2 SMNVEV (reference sequence). This CDR3 region has 13 residues. V lost 8 bases and J 0 bases, leaving 9 bases between the germline ends. CDR3: CASRILSTDTQYF. The CDR3 coding sequence is TGTGCCAGCCGTATTTTAAGCACAGATACGCAGTATTTT.

This chain links TRBV12-3 or TRBV12-4 with TRBJ1-4; tentatively, D is TRBD1 (6 bases). Trimming took off 5 bases at V and 6 bases at J, with 19 bases between the two ends. The CDR3 is 16 residues long. CDR3 sequence: CASSPGVGVVDEKLFF. CDR3 in DNA: TGTGCCAGCAGTCCAGGGGTGGGGGTTGTGGATGAAAAACTGTTTTTT.